The 20 T cell receptor beta chains below come from one sample, sequenced in a study of tumor-infiltrating lymphocytes in primary liver carcinoma. The blood RNA (from unsorted whole blood) was obtained, and germline DNA was also extracted. The investigators made TCR beta cDNA from approximately 0.5 ug total RNA, using a constant-region primer. Researchers made the TCR beta libraries by running three nested multiplex PCR rounds with slightly modified ARM-PCR. The study ran its first two PCR rounds for around 10 cycles each, using TRBV1-TRBV30 forward primers and a C-beta reverse primer. TCRdb called the multiplex PCR reads again in MiXCR, with one record for every CDR3 protein. The sample has approximately 300,000 distinct CDR3 sequences, over 55% seen once; the top ten hold about 8.4%. Material: peripheral blood. The receptors shown here come from a man aged 40-49 years with primary liver carcinoma and hepatitis B virus infection.

This clonotype has a single count. It is likely a read error, because the conserved phenylalanine at the end of the CDR3 is missing. Because the CDR3's place on the DNA is in doubt, the DNA is left out and the CDR3 is given as listed by TCRdb. This chain connects TRBV12-3 or TRBV12-4 to TRBJ2-5. 16 amino acids form the CDR3, both terminal residues included. The CDR3 sequence: CASSFYGQVDQETQNL.

CDR3 residues: CASSEAGGTTGELFF. CDR3 in DNA: TGTGCCAGCAGTGAGGCGGGAGGGACGACCGGGGAGCTGTTTTTT. The chain uses TRBV6-1 and TRBJ2-2; 9 positions agree with TRBD2. This CDR3 is built from 15 residues. CDR1 is MNHNS, CDR2 SASEGT, per germline. Trimming removed 3 bases from V and 5 bases from J; junction bases left unmatched: 4.

This clonotype turned up a few times. The chain has TRBV14 and TRBJ2-3, with D possibly matching TRBD2 (6 bases). V was clipped by 4 bases and J by 3 bases, with 17 bases between them. The length of the CDR3 is 16 residues. Germline values: CDR1 SGHDN, CDR2 FVKESK. The CDR3 DNA follows: TGTGCCAGCAGCCCAACTCGGCTAGCGAGTACAGATACGCAGTATTTT. Its protein is CASSPTRLASTDTQYF.

Note on this clonotype: A much larger clone is a single base away; this may be a read error. V gene TRBV5-4 combines with J gene TRBJ1-2, with D possibly matching TRBD1 (5 bases). Germline values: CDR1 SGHNT, CDR2 YYREEE (reference sequence). With 4 bases removed from V and 6 bases from J, the gap between germline ends came to 16 bases. CDR3 length: 14 amino acids. The CDR3 protein is CASSLMDWGHGYTF. CDR3 coding DNA: TGTGCCAGCAGCCTTATGGACTGGGGCCATGGCTACACCTTC.

The gene calls are TRBV11-2 and TRBJ2-7; a weak D match, TRBD2 (7 bases). Germline loops: CDR1 SGHAT, CDR2 FQNNGV. The CDR3 spans 18 residues. Trimming cost V 9 bases and J 1 base, with 28 bases left between them. The CDR3 nucleotides read TGTGCCAGAAGCCAGGGGAGGGGGAGCAGCGAGAGTTCCTACGAGCAGTACTTC. This encodes CARSQGRGSSESSYEQYF.

Regarding this clonotype: Its ends do not fully match the called genes, so a read error is possible. The rearrangement uses TRBV4-1 and TRBJ2-1, with 10 bases that match TRBD1. CDR1 is MGHRA, CDR2 YSYEKL, per germline. This CDR3 has 17 residues. CDR3 loop: CTSSQSPGQGTYNEQFF. The CDR3 DNA reads TGCACCAGCAGCCAATCACCGGGACAGGGGACGTACAATGAGCAGTTCTTC.

This clonotype was counted between two and nine times. The chain joins TRBV5-5 to TRBJ2-1, with a weak D call TRBD2 (5 bases). The V end lost 5 bases, the J end lost 7 bases, and 16 bases lay between the germline ends. The CDR3 consists of 14 residues. CDR1 and CDR2 from the germline V gene are SGHKS and YYEKEE (reference sequence). The DNA of the CDR3 is TGTGCCAGCAGACTAGGGCCTGGATCTAATGAGCAGTTCTTC. Its protein is CASRLGPGSNEQFF.

Only one count was recorded for this clonotype. Relative to the germline gene, one junction end is altered; a read error may explain this. J is TRBJ2-7 and V is TRBV4-2; D unclear. Germline CDR1 reads LGHNA; CDR2 reads YNFKEQ. The CDR3 has 16 residues. In nucleotides, the CDR3 is TGTGCCAGCAGCCAAGATCCTTCTAACCTCTCCTACGAGCAGTATTTC. Translated: CASSQDPSNLSYEQYF.

For this clonotype: The junction differs from germline at one of its ends, possibly a read error. This chain uses TRBV29-1 with TRBJ2-1; unclear D gene. Germline V gene data show CDR1 as SQVTM and CDR2 as ANQGSEA. The CDR3 is made up of 12 amino acids. This chain's CDR3 is CSVYPPSAEEFF. The CDR3 DNA sequence: TGCAGCGTGTACCCCCCATCTGCTGAGGAGTTCTTT.

A note on this clonotype: An end of the junction does not agree with germline; a read error may underlie this. V and J are TRBV6-2 or TRBV6-3 and TRBJ2-2, with a possible D match to TRBD2 (5 bases). CDR3 length: 13 residues. From germline, CDR1 is MNHEY and CDR2 SVGEGT. The CDR3 nucleotides are TGTGCCAGCAGCAGTCATGGCGTCGGGGAGATGTTTTTT. As protein: CASSSHGVGEMFF.

As concerns this clonotype: Possible read error: a much larger clone is one base away. The chain combines TRBV6-2 or TRBV6-3 with TRBJ2-2, with 13 bases fitting TRBD2. Germline V gene lookup returns CDR1 MNHEY and CDR2 SVGEGT. J gave up 3 bases and V 5 bases, and 9 bases lay outside the gene matches. This CDR3 region has 18 residues. The CDR3 spells CASSKRTSGSTDTGELFF. CDR3 nucleotide sequence: TGTGCCAGCAGTAAAAGGACTAGCGGGAGCACGGACACCGGGGAGCTGTTTTTT.

The CDR3 spells CASMLGRTNEKLFF. In DNA form, the CDR3 reads TGTGCCAGCATGCTCGGACGGACTAATGAAAAACTGTTTTTT. The chain has TRBV25-1 and TRBJ1-4, with D unclear. V shed 7 bases and J shed 2 bases, with 11 bases lying between them. CDR1 and CDR2 (germline): MGHDK, SYGVNS. The CDR3 extends over 14 amino acids.

Worth noting for this clonotype: This could be a read error, since a much larger clone is one nucleotide away. The CDR3 loop reads CASSQGTATGNTMYF. The CDR3 nucleotides read TGCGCCAGCAGCCAGGGGACAGCGACTGGAAACACCATGTATTTT. V and J are TRBV4-3 and TRBJ1-3; 7 bases map to TRBD1. Per the germline V gene, CDR1 is LGHNA and CDR2 is YSLEER. The CDR3 extends over 15 amino acids.

With respect to this clonotype: A junction boundary mismatches the germline segment, possibly from a read error. The rearrangement links TRBV6-2 or TRBV6-3 to TRBJ2-2; tentatively, D is TRBD2 (5 bases). Germline CDR1 reads MNHEY; CDR2 reads SVGEGT. CDR3 length equals 13 residues. The CDR3 DNA follows: TGTGCCAGCAGTTACATCCGCATCGGGGAGCTGTTATTT. Its translation is CASSYIRIGELLF.

This clonotype is a singleton in its sample. The junction does not match germline at one end; this may be a read error. The chain uses TRBV29-1 and TRBJ2-5; 9 nucleotides align to TRBD1. Germline V CDR1 and CDR2: SQVTM, ANQGSEA. The CDR3 extends over 12 amino acids. In nucleotides, the CDR3 is TGCAGCGCTGGACAGGGGCAAGGGACCCAGTACTTC. Translated, it gives CSAGQGQGTQYF.

In the case of this clonotype: Germline and junction disagree at one end, which may indicate a read error. CDR3 DNA: TGTGCCATCAGTGAAGCTGCGGGGACAGTGAGCATAGATACGCAGTATTTT. It codes for CAISEAAGTVSIDTQYF. This sequence joins TRBV6-1 and TRBJ2-3, with a tentative D call TRBD1 (7 bases). This CDR3 is built from 17 residues. The germline V gene encodes CDR1 MNHNS and CDR2 SASEGT.

This rearrangement joins TRBV12-3 or TRBV12-4 to TRBJ2-1, with 7 bases matching TRBD1. CDR3 length: 11 amino acids. J lost 13 bases, V lost 7 bases, and 7 bases had no gene match. The chain's CDR3 is CASIGGFEQFF. DNA for the CDR3: TGTGCCAGCATAGGGGGCTTCGAACAGTTCTTC.

The gene calls are TRBV20-1 and TRBJ2-1; 10 bases agree with TRBD2. Trimming removed 2 bases from V and 6 bases from J; junction bases left unmatched: 10. The CDR3 is 16 amino acids. Germline CDR1 DFQATT, CDR2 SNEGSKA (reference sequence). CDR3 in DNA: TGCAGTGCTAGAACAGCGGGAGGGCCTTGGGGCAATGAGCAGTTCTTC. This encodes CSARTAGGPWGNEQFF.

This clonotype was observed at least ten times. This chain links TRBV4-3 with TRBJ2-2; D is uncertain. The germline gives CDR1 LGHNA, CDR2 YSLEER. The CDR3 totals 13 residues. V lost 4 bases and J lost 8, with 11 bases in between. CDR3 loop: CASSREIMGELFF. The CDR3 nucleotides are TGCGCCAGCAGCCGAGAGATAATGGGGGAGCTGTTTTTT.

Comment on this clonotype: This may be a read error: a much more frequent sequence differs by one nucleotide. The rearrangement uses TRBV4-2 and TRBJ2-3; D is unclear. The CDR3 has 15 residues. V was pared by 5 bases and J by 2 bases, with 14 bases between. In germline, CDR1 is LGHNA, CDR2 YNFKEQ. Written as DNA, the CDR3 is TGTGCCAGCAGCGCCACGTGGTGGTCCACAGATACGCAGTATTTT. It codes for CASSATWWSTDTQYF.